This T cell receptor beta chain is drawn from a study of Tregs in tolerant kidney transplant recipients. Study results and caveats: Activated donor B cell expansion appeared to reveal the most relevant donor-specific TCRbeta repertoire. Few patients were studied, so findings need validation in larger groups. No direct test of biological reproducibility was done here.

Sequenced by immunoSEQ multiplex PCR; TCRdb stores in-frame clones only, minus some. The repertoire holds roughly 250,000 clones, more than 65% seen once, with less than 0.75% in the top ten. The CDR3 is 14 residues long. V shed 6 bases and J shed 5 bases, with 17 bases lying between them. Germline V gene sequence: CDR1 MNHNS, CDR2 SASEGT. For this clone: Its antigen remains unidentified.

This sequence joins TRBV6-1 and TRBJ2-7; D possibly matches TRBD1 or TRBD2 (5 bases each). The source of this sequence is a human donor in good health. Sequencing was done on a sample of CD4+ T cells from blood. The CDR3 reads CASSDLRGWDEQYF. DNA for the CDR3: TGTGCCAGCAGCGACCTTCGGGGCTGGGACGAGCAGTACTTC.